Below are 22 T cell receptor beta chains sequenced from a single sample in a study of cytomegalovirus exposure and HLA in healthy donors (dated by TCRdb to about 2017). The library was made by the immunoSEQ multiplex PCR assay. For the multiplex PCR, a mixture combining 60 forward primers for TCR Vbeta segments and 13 reverse primers for TCR Jbeta segments was used. In TCRdb, the immuneACCESS table is reduced to in-frame sequences with V and J assigned. These tables do not hold every clone; where another copy was compared, an unresolved V gene accounts for under half, and the others remain unexplained. Per the sample table, the count is 150,000 to 200,000 clones. The ten largest account for around 0.79% of the sample. Sequencing was carried out using PBMCs. These receptors all stem from a woman aged 18-30 years in good health and CMV-seropositive.

The CDR3 nucleotides are TGTGCCAACCGAAGGACAGAGATTACCACAGATACGCAGTATTTT. It specifies CANRRTEITTDTQYF. The chain carries TRBV7-7 and TRBJ2-3; tentatively, D is TRBD1 (6 bases). The V end lost 10 bases, the J end lost 2 bases, and 19 bases lay between the germline ends. The CDR3 loop spans 15 amino acids. CDR1 SSHAT and CDR2 FNYEAQ come from the germline V gene (reference sequence).

This rearrangement joins TRBV9 to TRBJ1-1; 9 nucleotides match TRBD1. Germline assignment: CDR1 SGDLS and CDR2 YYNGEE. The CDR3 is made up of 15 amino acids. J was trimmed by 1 base and V by 3 bases; bases with no gene match: 4. The CDR3 is CASSARTGANTEAFF. CDR3 DNA: TGTGCCAGCAGCGCGAGGACAGGGGCGAACACTGAAGCTTTCTTT.

The V call is TRBV18, the J call TRBJ2-2; 11 bases match TRBD1. Trimming took 4 bases from V and 13 from J; bases not matched to a gene: 20. There are 18 residues in the CDR3. The germline CDR1 and CDR2 sequences are KGHSH and LQKENI. The CDR3 spells CASSQSQDRGLAFSRLFF. DNA for the CDR3: TGTGCCAGCTCACAATCCCAGGACAGGGGGCTGGCTTTTTCCCGGCTGTTTTTT.

This chain links TRBV7-9 with TRBJ1-3; a weak D match, TRBD1 (5 bases). Trimming pared 4 bases from V and 2 bases from J, leaving 18 bases between. CDR1 SEHNR and CDR2 FQNEAQ come from the germline V gene (reference sequence). The CDR3 spans 17 residues. The CDR3 sequence: CASSYLGPLSPGNTIYF. CDR3 DNA: TGTGCCAGCAGCTACCTGGGGCCCTTGAGTCCTGGAAACACCATATATTTT. Together with reference TRBV7-9 and TRBJ1-3, the CDR3 gives the full variable domain: DTGVSQNPRHKITKRGQNVTFRCDPISEHNRLYWYRQTLGQGPEFLTYFQNEAQLEKSRLLSDRFSAERPKGSFSTLEIQRTEQGDSAMYLCASSYLGPLSPGNTIYFGEGSWLTVV.

The rearrangement uses TRBV19 and TRBJ1-2; a weak D match, TRBD1 (5 bases). Trimming shortened V by 6 bases and J by 3 bases, and 14 bases separated the two germline ends. The germline V gene encodes CDR1 LNHDA and CDR2 SQIVND (reference sequence). The CDR3 length is 14 residues. The CDR3 nucleotides are TGTGCCAGTAGGAATAGGGGCCCTCACTATGGCTACACCTTC. Its translation is CASRNRGPHYGYTF. Drawing the rest from reference TRBV19 and TRBJ1-2, the complete variable domain is DGGITQSPKYLFRKEGQNVTLSCEQNLNHDAMYWYRQDPGQGLRLIYYSQIVNDFQKGDIAEGYSVSREKKESFPLTVTSAQKNPTAFYLCASRNRGPHYGYTFGSGTRLTVV.

The chain joins TRBV5-4 to TRBJ1-6; D ambiguous. Germline assignment: CDR1 SGHNT and CDR2 YYREEE (reference sequence). V gave up 4 bases and J gave up 4 bases, with 15 bases separating them. The CDR3 totals 16 residues. The CDR3 is CASSIDVGVYNSPLHF. The CDR3 DNA sequence: TGTGCCAGCAGCATAGACGTCGGGGTATATAATTCACCCCTCCACTTT.

The chain recombines TRBV12-5 with TRBJ1-1; TRBD1 is a possible D gene (5 bases). In germline, CDR1 is LGHNT, CDR2 FRNRAP. CDR3 length: 14 residues. Deletions cut 4 bases from V and 1 base from J, with 10 bases between. The CDR3 is CASGWGGENTEAFF. CDR3 in DNA: TGTGCTAGTGGTTGGGGGGGAGAGAACACTGAAGCTTTCTTT.

A remark on this clone: A junction end diverges from the germline sequence, so it may reflect a read error. This same CDR3 is encoded by further DNA sequences in the sample. The V call is TRBV4-2, the J call TRBJ1-1, with TRBD1 matching 10 bases. Germline V gives CDR1 LGHNA, CDR2 YNFKEQ. This CDR3 has 14 amino acids. As DNA, the CDR3 is TGTGCCAGTAGCCCGGGACAGGGGTTTAATGAAGCTTTCTTT. It encodes CASSPGQGFNEAFF.

The V call is TRBV30, the J call TRBJ1-3; D is unresolved. V was trimmed by 4 bases and J by 0 bases, leaving 4 bases between them. Germline lookup yields CDR1 GTSNPN and CDR2 SVGIG (reference sequence). The CDR3 runs 12 residues. The CDR3 reads CAWKRSGNTIYF. CDR3 DNA: TGTGCCTGGAAGCGCTCTGGAAACACCATATATTTT.

The rearrangement joins TRBV4-1 to TRBJ1-4; D is uncertain. Germline assignment: CDR1 MGHRA and CDR2 YSYEKL. This CDR3 is built from 17 residues. V was shortened by 1 base and J by 4 bases, with 16 bases between the two germline ends. CDR3 amino acids: CASSQVEMAGFNEKLFF. In nucleotides, the CDR3 is TGCGCCAGCAGCCAAGTTGAGATGGCGGGATTTAATGAAAAACTGTTTTTT.

The genes are TRBV15 and TRBJ1-2; D uncertain. V was cut by 1 base and J by 3 bases, with 15 bases left in between. Germline CDR1 and CDR2: LNHNV and YYDKDF (reference sequence). The CDR3 is 16 amino acids. CDR3 residues: CATSRGAVRVDYGYTF. In DNA, the CDR3 is TGTGCCACCAGCAGAGGTGCCGTCCGTGTAGACTATGGCTACACCTTC.

This rearrangement joins TRBV5-1 to TRBJ2-5, with 9 bases fitting TRBD1. CDR3 length: 15 amino acids. Trimming at V came to 4 bases and at J to 4 bases, leaving 8 bases not matched to a gene. CDR1 is SGHRS and CDR2 is YFSETQ in the germline V gene. The CDR3 loop reads CASSLTPGQGETQYF. In DNA, the CDR3 is TGCGCCAGCAGCCTCACCCCGGGACAGGGAGAGACCCAGTACTTC.

This rearrangement joins TRBV19 to TRBJ1-6; 7 bases line up with TRBD1. The CDR3 spans 16 residues. V dropped 6 bases and J dropped 10; count of bases not matched to a gene: 15. CDR1 is LNHDA, CDR2 SQIVND, per germline (reference sequence). CDR3 bases: TGTGCCAGTAGCTTCTCAGGGGGTCCCTTATGGTCACCCCTCCACTTT. Its protein product is CASSFSGGPLWSPLHF.

The chain employs TRBV13 and TRBJ1-2, with D perhaps matching TRBD1 (5 bases). V lost 7 bases to trimming and J lost 3 bases, with 12 bases between them. The germline CDR1 and CDR2 sequences are PRHDT and FYEKMQ (reference sequence). This CDR3 region has 13 residues. CDR3: CASTSGVDYGYTF. CDR3 coding DNA: TGTGCCAGCACGTCGGGGGTTGACTATGGCTACACCTTC.

The chain carries TRBV4-3 and TRBJ1-2; possible D gene TRBD1, 6 bases. The CDR3 spans 16 residues. Germline loops: CDR1 LGHNA, CDR2 YSLEER. The germline V and J ends were trimmed by 1 base and 8 bases, with 20 bases remaining between them. The CDR3 region is CASSQASTGWGYGYTF. CDR3 DNA sequence: TGCGCCAGCAGCCAAGCTTCGACAGGCTGGGGCTACGGCTACACCTTC.

Written as DNA, the CDR3 is TGTGCTAGTGGTTTGGTACCCGGGACTTCACTAGCCGGGGAGCTGTTTTTT. Translation: CASGLVPGTSLAGELFF. The chain recombines TRBV12-5 with TRBJ2-2; tentative D call: TRBD2 (6 bases). This CDR3 is 17 amino acids long. Germline CDR1 LGHNT, CDR2 FRNRAP. The germline V and J ends were trimmed by 0 bases and 6 bases, with 17 bases remaining between them.

This chain connects TRBV14 to TRBJ2-5; 7 bases agree with TRBD1. The DNA end lines up better with TRBJ2-7; the J call may be wrong. Looked up from germline, CDR1 is SGHDN and CDR2 is FVKESK. CDR3 length: 15 residues. CDR3 sequence reads: CASSQGRGRFHEQYF. In nucleotides, the CDR3 is TGTGCCAGCAGCCAAGGAAGGGGGCGATTCCACGAGCAGTACTTC.

The chain has TRBV21-1 and TRBJ2-7; TRBD2, the table's D call, lacks a check against the DNA. TRBV21-1 constitutes a pseudogene. The CDR3 spans 11 residues. This CDR3 is CASSNEGEQYF. The CDR3 bases are TGTGCCAGCAGCAACGAGGGCGAGCAGTACTTC.

This rearrangement joins TRBV5-3 to TRBJ1-1, with D maybe TRBD1 (6 bases). TRBV5-3 has ORF status, its function being uncertain. This CDR3 is built from 16 residues. Deletions cut 2 bases from V and 2 bases from J, with 16 bases between. CDR3 residues: CARSFKQDRFNTEAFF. The CDR3 DNA reads as TGTGCCAGAAGCTTTAAACAGGACAGATTCAACACTGAAGCTTTCTTT.

The V gene is TRBV5-1, the J gene TRBJ2-2; a possible D gene is TRBD2 (6 bases). V lost 0 bases and J 8 bases, leaving 11 bases between the germline ends. Germline V gene data show CDR1 as SGHRS and CDR2 as YFSETQ. This CDR3 has 14 amino acids. This chain's CDR3 is CASSLGPLAGELFF. DNA of the CDR3: TGCGCCAGCAGCTTGGGACCCCTAGCGGGGGAGCTGTTTTTT.

The chain has TRBV18 and TRBJ2-2; 7 bases map to TRBD1. The CDR3 spans 12 residues. Germline V lookup: CDR1 KGHSH, CDR2 LQKENI. The junction had 4 bases not matched to a gene; V was cut back by 8 bases and J by 7 bases. The CDR3 here is CASVQGSGELFF. The DNA for the CDR3 is TGTGCCAGCGTACAGGGGAGCGGGGAGCTGTTTTTT.

The chain combines TRBV2 with TRBJ1-5; 7 bases are shared with TRBD1. With V trimmed by 11 bases and J by 4 bases, 8 bases remained unmatched. The CDR3 runs to 13 residues. Germline loops: CDR1 SNHLY, CDR2 FYNNEI. The CDR3, as DNA: TGTGCCTCCTCCGGGGACAGTAATCAGCCCCAGCATTTT. It yields the protein CASSGDSNQPQHF.